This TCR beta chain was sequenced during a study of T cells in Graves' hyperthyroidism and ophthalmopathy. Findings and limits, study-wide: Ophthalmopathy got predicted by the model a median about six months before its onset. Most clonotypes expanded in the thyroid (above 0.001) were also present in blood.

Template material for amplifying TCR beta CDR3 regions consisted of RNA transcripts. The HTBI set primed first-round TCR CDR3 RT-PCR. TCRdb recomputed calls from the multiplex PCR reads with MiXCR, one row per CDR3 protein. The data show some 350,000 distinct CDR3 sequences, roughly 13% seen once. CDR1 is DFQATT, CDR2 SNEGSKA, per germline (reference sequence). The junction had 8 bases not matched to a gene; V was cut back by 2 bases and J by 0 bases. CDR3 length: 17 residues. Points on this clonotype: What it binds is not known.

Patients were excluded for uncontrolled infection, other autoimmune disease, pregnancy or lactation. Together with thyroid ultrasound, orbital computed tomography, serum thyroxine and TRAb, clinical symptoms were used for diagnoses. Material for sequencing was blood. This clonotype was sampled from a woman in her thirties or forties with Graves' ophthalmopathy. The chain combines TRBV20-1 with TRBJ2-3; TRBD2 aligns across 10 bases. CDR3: CSARTHLAGVSTDTQYF. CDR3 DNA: TGCAGTGCTAGAACTCATCTAGCGGGAGTTAGCACAGATACGCAGTATTTT.